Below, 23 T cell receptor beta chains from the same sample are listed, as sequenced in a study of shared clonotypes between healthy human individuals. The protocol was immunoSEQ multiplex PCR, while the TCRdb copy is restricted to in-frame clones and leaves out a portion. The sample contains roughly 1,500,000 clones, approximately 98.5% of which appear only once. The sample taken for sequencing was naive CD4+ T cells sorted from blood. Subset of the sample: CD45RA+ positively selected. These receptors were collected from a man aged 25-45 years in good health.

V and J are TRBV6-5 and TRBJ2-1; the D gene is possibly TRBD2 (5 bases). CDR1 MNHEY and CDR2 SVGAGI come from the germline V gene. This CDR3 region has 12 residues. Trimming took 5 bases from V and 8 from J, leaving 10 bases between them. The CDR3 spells CASSRRRDEQFF. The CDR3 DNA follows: TGTGCCAGCAGTCGACGGCGGGATGAGCAGTTCTTC.

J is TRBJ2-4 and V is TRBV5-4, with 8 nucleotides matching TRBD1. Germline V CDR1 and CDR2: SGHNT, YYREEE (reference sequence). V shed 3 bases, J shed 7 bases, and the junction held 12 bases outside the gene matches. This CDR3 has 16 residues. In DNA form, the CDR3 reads TGTGCCAGCAGCTCACAGGGGGATGTGCGAACGAACATTCAGTACTTC. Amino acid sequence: CASSSQGDVRTNIQYF.

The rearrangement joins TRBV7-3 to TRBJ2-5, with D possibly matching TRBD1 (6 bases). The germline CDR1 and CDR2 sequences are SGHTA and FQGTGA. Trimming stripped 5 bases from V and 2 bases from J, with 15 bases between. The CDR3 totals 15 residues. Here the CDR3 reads CASSRSGTPQETQYF. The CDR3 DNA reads TGTGCCAGCAGCCGCTCCGGGACACCGCAAGAGACCCAGTACTTC.

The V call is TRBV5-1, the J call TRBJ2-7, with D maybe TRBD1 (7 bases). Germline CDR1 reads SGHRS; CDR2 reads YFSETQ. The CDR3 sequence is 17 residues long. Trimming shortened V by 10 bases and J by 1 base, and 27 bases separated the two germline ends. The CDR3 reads CAPRGSTGDFLSYEQYF. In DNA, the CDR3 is TGCGCCCCCCGGGGTAGTACAGGGGACTTTTTATCCTACGAGCAGTACTTC.

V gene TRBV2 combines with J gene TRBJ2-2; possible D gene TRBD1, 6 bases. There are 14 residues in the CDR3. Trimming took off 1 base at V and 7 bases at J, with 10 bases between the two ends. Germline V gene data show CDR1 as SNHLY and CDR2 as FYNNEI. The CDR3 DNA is TGTGCCAGCAGTGAAGGGACAGTCGGCGGGGAGCTGTTTTTT. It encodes CASSEGTVGGELFF.

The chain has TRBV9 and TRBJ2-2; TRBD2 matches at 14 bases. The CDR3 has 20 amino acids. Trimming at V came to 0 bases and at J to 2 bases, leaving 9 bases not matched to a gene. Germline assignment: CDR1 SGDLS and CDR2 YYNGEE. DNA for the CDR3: TGTGCCAGCAGCGTAGTCCCATCGGGACTAGCGGGAGTCAACACCGGGGAGCTGTTTTTT. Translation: CASSVVPSGLAGVNTGELFF. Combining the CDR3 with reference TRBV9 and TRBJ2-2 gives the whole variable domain DSGVTQTPKHLITATGQRVTLRCSPRSGDLSVYWYQQSLDQGLQFLIQYYNGEERAKGNILERFSAQQFPDLHSELNLSSLELGDSALYFCASSVVPSGLAGVNTGELFFGEGSRLTVL.

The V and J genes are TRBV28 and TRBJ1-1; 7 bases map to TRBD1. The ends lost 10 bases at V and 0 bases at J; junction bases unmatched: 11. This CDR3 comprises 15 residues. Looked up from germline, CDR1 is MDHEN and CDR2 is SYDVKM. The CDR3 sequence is CATMQQGSLNTEAFF. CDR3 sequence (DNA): TGTGCCACCATGCAACAGGGGTCACTGAACACTGAAGCTTTCTTT.

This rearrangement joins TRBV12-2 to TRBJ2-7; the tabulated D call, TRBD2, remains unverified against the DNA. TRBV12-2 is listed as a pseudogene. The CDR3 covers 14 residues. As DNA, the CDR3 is TGTGCAAGTCGCTTAAACGGGAGGGCCGACGAGCAGTACTTC. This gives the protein CASRLNGRADEQYF.

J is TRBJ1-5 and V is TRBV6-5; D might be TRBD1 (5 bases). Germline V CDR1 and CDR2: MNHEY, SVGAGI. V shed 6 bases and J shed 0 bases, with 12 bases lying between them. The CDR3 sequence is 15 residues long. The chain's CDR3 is CASRQGATSNQPQHF. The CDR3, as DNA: TGTGCCAGCAGGCAGGGTGCAACTAGCAATCAGCCCCAGCATTTT.

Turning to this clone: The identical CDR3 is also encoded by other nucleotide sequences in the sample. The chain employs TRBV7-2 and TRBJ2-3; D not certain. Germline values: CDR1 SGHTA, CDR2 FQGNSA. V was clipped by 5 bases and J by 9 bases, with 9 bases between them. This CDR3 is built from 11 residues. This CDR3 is CASSLLGTQYF. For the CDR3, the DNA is TGTGCCAGCAGCCTTCTAGGAACGCAGTATTTT.

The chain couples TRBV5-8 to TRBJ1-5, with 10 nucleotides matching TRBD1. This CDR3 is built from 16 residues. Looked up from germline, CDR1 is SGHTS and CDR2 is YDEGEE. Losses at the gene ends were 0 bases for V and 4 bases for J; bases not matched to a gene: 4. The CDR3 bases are TGTGCCAGCAGCTTGGGGGACAGGGGACGGAATCAGCCCCAGCATTTT. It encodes CASSLGDRGRNQPQHF.

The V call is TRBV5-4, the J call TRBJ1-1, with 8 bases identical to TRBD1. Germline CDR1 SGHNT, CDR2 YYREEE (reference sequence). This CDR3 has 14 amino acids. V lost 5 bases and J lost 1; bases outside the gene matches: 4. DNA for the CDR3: TGTGCCAGCAGATTAGGGACAGGGAACACTGAAGCTTTCTTT. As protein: CASRLGTGNTEAFF.

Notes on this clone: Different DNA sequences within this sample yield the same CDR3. The CDR3 region has the DNA TGTGCCAGCTCACCGCCGGGGGGCAATGAGCAGTTCTTC. Encoded protein: CASSPPGGNEQFF. The V call is TRBV18, the J call TRBJ2-1; 7 nucleotides line up with TRBD2. This CDR3 has 13 amino acids. The V gene's germline CDR1 is KGHSH and CDR2 LQKENI. The V gene end was trimmed by 3 bases and the J gene end by 6 bases; junction bases not matched to a gene: 2.

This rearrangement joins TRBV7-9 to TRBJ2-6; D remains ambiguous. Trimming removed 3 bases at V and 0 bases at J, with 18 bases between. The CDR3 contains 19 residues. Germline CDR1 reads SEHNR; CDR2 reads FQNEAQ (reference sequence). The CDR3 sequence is CASSFPFPGKNSGANVLTF. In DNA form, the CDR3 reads TGTGCCAGCAGCTTTCCCTTCCCAGGAAAAAACTCTGGGGCCAACGTCCTGACTTTC.

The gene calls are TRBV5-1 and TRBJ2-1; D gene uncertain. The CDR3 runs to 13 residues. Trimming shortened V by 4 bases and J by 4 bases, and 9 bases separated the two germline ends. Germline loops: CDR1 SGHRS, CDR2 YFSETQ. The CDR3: CASSAGLYNEQFF. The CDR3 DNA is TGCGCCAGCAGCGCTGGCTTATACAATGAGCAGTTCTTC.

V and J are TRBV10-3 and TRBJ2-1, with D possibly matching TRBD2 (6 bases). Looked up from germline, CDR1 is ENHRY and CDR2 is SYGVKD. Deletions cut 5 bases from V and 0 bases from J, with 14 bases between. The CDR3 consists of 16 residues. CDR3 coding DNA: TGTGCCATCAGTAACTCAGCGGGTGTCTCCTACAATGAGCAGTTCTTC. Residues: CAISNSAGVSYNEQFF.

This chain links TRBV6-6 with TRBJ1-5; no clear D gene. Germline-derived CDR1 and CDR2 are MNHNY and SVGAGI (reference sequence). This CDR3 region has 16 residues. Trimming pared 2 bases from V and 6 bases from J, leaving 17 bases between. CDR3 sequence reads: CASSYILGSRGQPQHF. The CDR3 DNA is TGTGCCAGCAGTTACATCCTCGGCAGTCGCGGTCAGCCCCAGCATTTT.

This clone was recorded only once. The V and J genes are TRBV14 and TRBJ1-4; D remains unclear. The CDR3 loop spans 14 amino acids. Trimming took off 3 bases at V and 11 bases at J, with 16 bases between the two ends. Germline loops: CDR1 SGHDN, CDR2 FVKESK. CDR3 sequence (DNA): TGTGCCAGCAGCCATCAAAGGGAAATTGGGAAACTGTTTTTT. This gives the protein CASSHQREIGKLFF.

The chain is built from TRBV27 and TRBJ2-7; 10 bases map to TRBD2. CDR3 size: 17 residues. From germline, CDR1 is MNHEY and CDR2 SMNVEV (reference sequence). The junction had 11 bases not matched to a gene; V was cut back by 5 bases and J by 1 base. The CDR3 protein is CASSPGSGRALSYEQYF. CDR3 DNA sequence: TGTGCCAGCAGTCCTGGCAGCGGGAGGGCCCTTTCCTACGAGCAGTACTTC.

CDR3 region: CASSFQGPGDTIYF. Here the CDR3 DNA reads TGTGCCAGCAGCTTCCAGGGACCCGGGGACACCATATATTTT. The V and J genes are TRBV5-4 and TRBJ1-3, with D perhaps TRBD1 (5 bases). V lost 2 bases and J lost 8, with 14 bases in between. The length of the CDR3 is 14 residues. Germline V lookup: CDR1 SGHNT, CDR2 YYREEE (reference sequence).

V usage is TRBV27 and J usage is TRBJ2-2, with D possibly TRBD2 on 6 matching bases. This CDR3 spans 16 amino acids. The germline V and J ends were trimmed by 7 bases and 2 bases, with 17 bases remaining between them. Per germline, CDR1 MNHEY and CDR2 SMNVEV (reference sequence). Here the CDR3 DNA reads TGTGCCAGCACCCGGCGGGGAGCCTCCAACACCGGGGAGCTGTTTTTT. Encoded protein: CASTRRGASNTGELFF.

The CDR3 DNA reads TGCGCCAGCAGCCAAGTGTCCGGGAACACCGGGGAGCTGTTTTTT. It is translated as CASSQVSGNTGELFF. The chain recombines TRBV4-3 with TRBJ2-2; no clear D gene. The V end lost 1 base, the J end lost 1 base, and 7 bases lay between the germline ends. CDR1 is LGHNA, CDR2 YSLEER, per germline. The length of the CDR3 is 15 residues.

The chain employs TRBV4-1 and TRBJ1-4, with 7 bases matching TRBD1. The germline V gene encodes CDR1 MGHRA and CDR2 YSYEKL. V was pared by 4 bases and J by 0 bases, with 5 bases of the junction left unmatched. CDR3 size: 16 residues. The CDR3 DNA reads TGCGCCAGCAGCCGCCTACAGGGGACAACTAATGAAAAACTGTTTTTT. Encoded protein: CASSRLQGTTNEKLFF.